The 23 T cell receptor beta chains below all came from one sample that was sequenced in a study of T cell responses to AZD1222 COVID-19 vaccine. Profiled with immunoSEQ multiplex PCR; TCRdb holds only in-frame clones, not every one. This table has approximately 190,000 clones, around 93% appearing once. The starting material was peripheral blood, obtained 28 days after the second AZD1222 dose. The receptors here all came from an adult who received the AZD1222 COVID-19 vaccine.

The rearrangement uses TRBV19 and TRBJ1-5; D not certain. The length of the CDR3 is 13 residues. V lost 4 bases and J lost 4, with 8 bases in between. Germline V gives CDR1 LNHDA, CDR2 SQIVND (reference sequence). In DNA, the CDR3 is TGTGCCAGTAGTAATCTGAGGAATCAGCCCCAGCATTTT. Residues: CASSNLRNQPQHF.

This chain links TRBV5-8 with TRBJ1-5; tentatively, D is TRBD1 (5 bases). The CDR3 runs 15 residues. Trimming shortened V by 2 bases and J by 3 bases, and 12 bases separated the two germline ends. Germline lookup yields CDR1 SGHTS and CDR2 YDEGEE. DNA for the CDR3: TGTGCCAGCAGCTTAGGTCAGGGAATCAATCAGCCCCAGCATTTT. It specifies CASSLGQGINQPQHF.

The gene calls are TRBV6-4 and TRBJ1-3; tentative D call: TRBD1 (5 bases). CDR3 size: 15 residues. Germline loops: CDR1 MRHNA, CDR2 SNTAGT. Trimming removed 1 base from V and 8 bases from J, with 15 bases in between. Here the CDR3 reads CASSDLGSGIHTIYF. The CDR3 DNA follows: TGTGCCAGCAGTGACTTGGGATCAGGGATACACACCATATATTTT.

This rearrangement joins TRBV5-1 to TRBJ1-3; a possible D gene is TRBD1 (5 bases). The CDR3 consists of 14 residues. Germline lookup yields CDR1 SGHRS and CDR2 YFSETQ. Trimming stripped 3 bases from V and 4 bases from J, with 11 bases between. CDR3 in DNA: TGCGCCAGCAGCTGGGGCTCCACGGGAAACACCATATATTTT. It translates to CASSWGSTGNTIYF.

This clone was recorded only once. The chain recombines TRBV11-2 with TRBJ2-1; 7 nucleotides line up with TRBD1. There are 15 residues in the CDR3. With V trimmed by 4 bases and J by 0 bases, 3 bases remained unmatched. Germline values: CDR1 SGHAT, CDR2 FQNNGV. The CDR3 nucleotides read TGTGCCAGCAGCTCGGGACAGAGCTCCTACAATGAGCAGTTCTTC. Amino acid sequence: CASSSGQSSYNEQFF. Full variable domain (missing parts from reference TRBV11-2 and TRBJ2-1): EAGVAQSPRYKIIEKRQSVAFWCNPISGHATLYWYQQILGQGPKLLIQFQNNGVVDDSQLPKDRFSAERLKGVDSTLKIQPAKLEDSAVYLCASSSGQSSYNEQFFGPGTRLTVL.

This chain connects TRBV4-3 to TRBJ1-6; 9 bases agree with TRBD1. Germline CDR1 is LGHNA and CDR2 is YSLEER. The J segment lost 9 bases and the V segment lost 5 bases, leaving 11 bases of the junction unmatched. This CDR3 is 16 amino acids long. In DNA form, the CDR3 reads TGCGCCAGCAGCGGTAGGGGACAGGGTATGGGTTCACCCCTCCACTTT. This gives the protein CASSGRGQGMGSPLHF.

The genes are TRBV21-1 and TRBJ1-3; the table calls TRBD1, which could not be checked here. TRBV21-1 is tagged as a pseudogene. The CDR3 consists of 15 residues. The DNA of the CDR3 is TGTGCCAGCGCACGGCCGGGGACAGGCCGAAACACCATATATTTT. Protein: CASARPGTGRNTIYF.

This clone was observed a single time. V usage is TRBV4-3 and J usage is TRBJ1-2; tentatively, D is TRBD1 (5 bases). The germline CDR1 and CDR2 sequences are LGHNA and YSLEER. V was clipped by 4 bases and J by 4 bases, with 13 bases between them. The CDR3 spans 14 residues. CDR3 coding DNA: TGCGCCAGCAGCCCGGGACGGACTATCTATGGCTACACCTTC. Amino acids: CASSPGRTIYGYTF.

This chain uses TRBV9 with TRBJ2-1, with D possibly matching TRBD2 (6 bases). Germline-derived CDR1 and CDR2 are SGDLS and YYNGEE. Trimming shortened V by 2 bases and J by 3 bases, and 18 bases separated the two germline ends. This CDR3 region has 17 residues. The CDR3 DNA sequence: TGTGCCAGCAGCGTGGCCCCCACGGCGGGGAGCTACAATGAGCAGTTCTTC. Protein product: CASSVAPTAGSYNEQFF.

The V and J genes are TRBV6-6 and TRBJ2-3; TRBD2 matches at 7 bases. The CDR3 covers 16 residues. From germline, CDR1 is MNHNY and CDR2 SVGAGI (reference sequence). The J segment lost 2 bases and the V segment lost 6 bases, leaving 11 bases of the junction unmatched. CDR3 loop: CASSLGRGRNTDTQYF. CDR3 nucleotides: TGTGCCAGCAGCCTGGGGCGGGGGAGAAACACAGATACGCAGTATTTT.

Points on this clone: The sample has other DNA sequences that encode this CDR3 too. This chain joins TRBV12-3 or TRBV12-4 and TRBJ2-7; tentative D call: TRBD1 (6 bases). Trimming pared 5 bases from V and 2 bases from J, leaving 7 bases between. The CDR3 covers 12 residues. The CDR3 DNA is TGTGCCAGCAGTCGGACAGCCTACGAGCAGTACTTC. Translating gives CASSRTAYEQYF.

This chain uses TRBV14 with TRBJ2-1; weak D call: TRBD1 (6 bases). Germline V lookup: CDR1 SGHDN, CDR2 FVKESK. This CDR3 is 16 amino acids long. The V gene lost 4 bases and the J gene lost 3 bases, with 16 bases spanning the gap. CDR3 amino acids: CASSLTGHSFYNEQFF. The CDR3 DNA sequence: TGTGCCAGCAGCCTCACGGGACATTCTTTCTACAATGAGCAGTTCTTC.

The chain joins TRBV5-1 to TRBJ1-2; D is ambiguous. V was trimmed by 6 bases and J by 2 bases, leaving 14 bases between them. Per the germline V gene, CDR1 is SGHRS and CDR2 is YFSETQ. CDR3 length: 14 residues. The CDR3 protein is CASTPAVSNYGYTF. DNA of the CDR3: TGCGCCAGCACCCCGGCGGTTTCCAACTATGGCTACACCTTC.

This chain links TRBV6-5 with TRBJ1-4; no clear D. Germline loops: CDR1 MNHEY, CDR2 SVGAGI. The length of the CDR3 is 13 residues. Trimming shortened V by 4 bases and J by 5 bases, and 8 bases separated the two germline ends. The CDR3 DNA follows: TGTGCCAGCAGTTCTGGCGGGAATGAAAAACTGTTTTTT. Its protein product is CASSSGGNEKLFF.

The genes are TRBV18 and TRBJ1-1; D not resolved. The V end lost 3 bases, the J end lost 7 bases, and 12 bases lay between the germline ends. The CDR3 totals 13 residues. Germline CDR1 KGHSH, CDR2 LQKENI. The CDR3 bases are TGTGCCAGCTCACCGGCGCAATTCGATGAAGCTTTCTTT. Translating gives CASSPAQFDEAFF.

The chain combines TRBV5-6 with TRBJ2-2; D gene unclear. V was shortened by 1 base and J by 2 bases, with 6 bases between the two germline ends. The CDR3 is 14 residues long. The germline CDR1 and CDR2 sequences are SGHDT and YYEEEE. CDR3 coding DNA: TGTGCCAGCAGCTTGCGGCTTAACACCGGGGAGCTGTTTTTT. This codes for CASSLRLNTGELFF.

This clone came up once. CDR3 bases: TGCGCCAGCAGCTTGATCCAGAAAGACACCGGGGAGCTGTTTTTT. It specifies CASSLIQKDTGELFF. The chain is built from TRBV5-1 and TRBJ2-2; D unclear. V dropped 1 base and J dropped 3 bases, with 10 bases sitting between them. Per germline, CDR1 SGHRS and CDR2 YFSETQ. The CDR3 length is 15 residues.

The chain links TRBV29-1 to TRBJ1-1, with D unclear. The CDR3 runs 11 residues. Germline V gene data show CDR1 as SQVTM and CDR2 as ANQGSEA. Trimming took off 5 bases at V and 0 bases at J, with 4 bases between the two ends. The CDR3 DNA follows: TGCAGCGTTAGTCTGAACACTGAAGCTTTCTTT. Amino acids: CSVSLNTEAFF.

To note about this clone: Other DNA sequences in this specimen translate into the identical CDR3. This sequence joins TRBV5-1 and TRBJ1-1, with D hard to call. Looked up from germline, CDR1 is SGHRS and CDR2 is YFSETQ. The CDR3 has 11 residues. Trimming removed 4 bases at V and 8 bases at J, with 9 bases between. In DNA, the CDR3 is TGCGCCAGCAGCCTCGGACCCGAAGCTTTCTTT. It translates to CASSLGPEAFF.

The chain couples TRBV2 to TRBJ2-1; D gene unclear. Between the trimmed V and J ends, which lost 5 bases and 1 base, there was a span of 9 bases. CDR1 is SNHLY, CDR2 FYNNEI, per germline. The CDR3 length is 14 residues. Written as DNA, the CDR3 is TGTGCCAGCAGTTGGGTCTCGTCCTACAATGAGCAGTTCTTC. It is translated as CASSWVSSYNEQFF.

The V and J genes are TRBV3-1 (or the pseudogene TRBV3-2) and TRBJ2-1; TRBD2 matches 9 bases. Germline V gene data show CDR1 as LGHDT and CDR2 as YNNKEL (reference sequence). The CDR3 runs to 17 residues. V gave up 2 bases and J gave up 1 base; unmatched junction bases: 6. CDR3 bases: TGTGCCAGCAGCCAAAGGGCTAGCGGGGTTTCCTACAATGAGCAGTTCTTC. It is translated as CASSQRASGVSYNEQFF.

This chain uses TRBV6-5 with TRBJ1-2, with D hard to call. The length of the CDR3 is 14 residues. The germline CDR1 and CDR2 sequences are MNHEY and SVGAGI. Trimming cost V 2 bases and J 8 bases, with 15 bases left between them. DNA for the CDR3: TGTGCCAGCAGTTACAGTGGACCCCTCGTGGGCTACACCTTC. It translates to CASSYSGPLVGYTF.

V gene TRBV21-1 combines with J gene TRBJ2-1. TRBV21-1 is shown as a pseudogene. This CDR3 is 18 amino acids long. CDR3 sequence: CASSKEIRVGGSYNEQFF. The DNA of the CDR3 is TGTGCCAGCAGCAAAGAAATCCGGGTTGGGGGCTCCTACAATGAGCAGTTCTTC.